This is a list of T cell receptor beta chains from one sample in a study of response to subunit inactivated influenza vaccine. One entry per CDR3 protein, called by TCRdb with MiXCR from the RT-PCR reads. The top ten hold 1.5% to 2% of the sample, which has fewer than 550,000 distinct CDR3 sequences, approximately 24% seen once. Here the sequenced sample was CD4+ T cells sorted from PBMCs, taken 5 days after vaccination. These receptors were collected from a man aged 50 or older who received an inactivated influenza vaccine. Both conserved end residues are part of each CDR3. D genes are given only for firm matches. A clone size is listed for some rows: how often the clone was seen (once, few, many), or a class if it is expanded.

TRBJ2-5	TRBV21-1	few	.	TGTGCCAGCAGCAAAGGAGTGGGCGTGGCAGGGGAAGAGACCCAGTACTTC	CASSKGVGVAGEETQYF
TRBJ2-5	TRBV4-1	few	.	TGCGCCAGCAGCCAAGCTGGGGGGACCCAGTACTTC	CASSQAGGTQYF
TRBJ1-1	TRBV20-1	.	TRBD1	TGCAGTGCTGGACAGGGGGCCCACACTGAAGCTTTCTTT	CSAGQGAHTEAFF
TRBJ1-5	TRBV6-1	.	.	TGTGCCAGCAGCAACGGCGGGGGGATTCAGCCCCAGCATTTT	CASSNGGGIQPQHF
TRBJ2-3	TRBV12-3/TRBV12-4	.	.	TGTGCCAGCAGTTTAGTGGTAAAGGCTTCTAGCACAGATACGCAGTATTTT	CASSLVVKASSTDTQYF
TRBJ2-7	TRBV30	.	.	TGTGCCTGGAGAAGCCCAGGGGGGAACGAGCAGTACTTC	CAWRSPGGNEQYF
TRBJ2-5	TRBV20-1	.	.	TGCAGTGCTAGAGATGAATTTCTAAGTCAAGAGACCCAGTACTTC	CSARDEFLSQETQYF
TRBJ2-7	TRBV7-2	many	.	TGTGCCAGCAGCTTACGCCCAGGGAATCTTCTAAACGAGCAGTACTTC	CASSLRPGNLLNEQYF
TRBJ1-4	TRBV5-1	many	.	TGCGCCAGCAGCGCAGGACACGTTAATGAAAAACTGTTTTTT	CASSAGHVNEKLFF
TRBJ2-2	TRBV2	.	TRBD1	TGTGCCAGCAGGAAGACAGGGGGCCTAAGTACCGGGGAGCTGTTTTTT	CASRKTGGLSTGELFF
TRBJ2-1	TRBV6-6	.	.	TGTGCCAGCAGTTATACGGGGCACAATGAGCAGTTCTTC	CASSYTGHNEQFF
TRBJ2-1	TRBV12-3/TRBV12-4	.	TRBD1	TGTGCCAGCACCAACGACAGGGTGGGGACCTACAATGAGCAGTTCTTC	CASTNDRVGTYNEQFF
TRBJ2-2	TRBV6-1	few	TRBD1	TGTGCCAGCTCGACAGGGGCTAACACCGGGGAGCTGTTTTTT	CASSTGANTGELFF
TRBJ1-1	TRBV6-6	.	.	TGTGCCACGAGGGACTTCAACACTGAAGCTTTCTTT	CATRDFNTEAFF
TRBJ2-1	TRBV20-1	few	.	TGCAGTGCTAGAGATAGGGACAACCTCTACAATGAGCAGTTCTTC	CSARDRDNLYNEQFF
TRBJ2-3	TRBV7-2	.	.	TGTGCCAGCAGCCCCGCAGAGGATACGCAGTATTTT	CASSPAEDTQYF
TRBJ2-7	TRBV5-1	few	.	TGCGCCAGCAGCTTTGAGTCCTACGAGCAGTACTTC	CASSFESYEQYF
TRBJ2-1	TRBV7-9	.	.	TGTGCCAGCAGCTTAGTTTGGGCAGGGGAAAGGAATGAGCAGTTCTTC	CASSLVWAGERNEQFF
TRBJ2-2	TRBV12-3/TRBV12-4	few	.	TGTGCCAGCAGTCTGGGGCGGGGGAACACCGGGGAGCTGTTTTTT	CASSLGRGNTGELFF
TRBJ2-7	TRBV12-3/TRBV12-4	few	.	TGTGCCAGCAGTTACAGGCAGGGCAGGTACGAGCAGTACTTC	CASSYRQGRYEQYF
TRBJ2-3	TRBV3-1	.	TRBD2	TGTGCCAGCAGCCAAGGAACTAGCGTCCTGCGCACAGATACGCAGTATTTT	CASSQGTSVLRTDTQYF
TRBJ2-3	TRBV7-2	few	TRBD1	TGTGCCAGCAGCATATCCGGGACAGGGATCACAGATACGCAGTATTTT	CASSISGTGITDTQYF
TRBJ2-2	TRBV11-1	.	TRBD2	TGTGCCAGCAGCGGAGCTAGCGGGAGGGCCGGGGAGCTGTTTTTT	CASSGASGRAGELFF
TRBJ2-7	TRBV7-2	few	.	TGTGCCAGCAGCCTAGCTGGACAGACGATGTACGAGCAGTACTTC	CASSLAGQTMYEQYF
TRBJ2-5	TRBV14	many	.	TGTGCCAGCAGCCAAGGGAGGGAGACCCAGTACTTC	CASSQGRETQYF
TRBJ1-2	TRBV7-2	.	.	TGTGCCAGCAGCTTAGACCTGGGTTCCCACTATGGCTACACCTTC	CASSLDLGSHYGYTF
TRBJ2-1	TRBV11-2	.	.	TGTGCCAGCAGCTTAGTAGTGAGGCTTTACAATGAGCAGTTCTTC	CASSLVVRLYNEQFF
TRBJ1-1	TRBV12-3/TRBV12-4	.	.	TGTGCCAGCACCCTGGGGCAGTTGAACACTGAAGCTTTCTTT	CASTLGQLNTEAFF
TRBJ2-7	TRBV6-6	.	.	TGTGCCACAGGGCGATCGGACGAGCAGTACTTC	CATGRSDEQYF
TRBJ2-3	TRBV30	.	.	TGTGCCTGGAAGTGGGCAGGCGGAGATACGCAGTATTTT	CAWKWAGGDTQYF
TRBJ2-2	TRBV25-1	.	TRBD2	TGTGCCAGCAGTGAATCTAGGGGAGGGCCTAATCCCGGGGAGCTGTTTTTT	CASSESRGGPNPGELFF
TRBJ1-4	TRBV20-1	.	.	TGCAGTGCTGAGATGGGGGGGAGAGAAAAACTGTTTTTT	CSAEMGGREKLFF
TRBJ1-1	TRBV3-1	.	TRBD1	TGTGCCAGCAGCCACCAAGCAGGGGGTCCAGAAGCTTTCTTT	CASSHQAGGPEAFF
TRBJ2-7	TRBV6-2/TRBV6-3	.	.	TGTGCCAGCAGATCCCGGGACTCCGCCTTCTACGAGCAGTACTTC	CASRSRDSAFYEQYF
TRBJ2-3	TRBV9	.	.	TGTGCCAGCAGCGCAACCTCAGGGGTAGGGGATACGCAGTATTTT	CASSATSGVGDTQYF
TRBJ2-5	TRBV29-1	.	.	TGCAGCGTCCTGGGCCATTTCGAGACCCAGTACTTC	CSVLGHFETQYF
TRBJ1-3	TRBV30	.	.	TGTGCCTGGAGTGGGGGCCCTGGAAACACCATATATTTT	CAWSGGPGNTIYF
TRBJ2-5	TRBV15	few	TRBD2	TGTGCCACCAGCAGAGATCTAGCGGGAGGCGAGACCCAGTACTTC	CATSRDLAGGETQYF
TRBJ1-3	TRBV7-8	many	.	TGTGCCAGCAGCTTGTCCTCTGGAAACACCATATATTTT	CASSLSSGNTIYF
TRBJ2-2	TRBV5-1	many	.	TGTGCCAGCAGCCCCGGGTCCGGGGAGCTGTTTTTT	CASSPGSGELFF
TRBJ2-5	TRBV20-1	few	.	TGCAGTGCTAGGGATCTGGATTTTGAGACCCAGTACTTC	CSARDLDFETQYF